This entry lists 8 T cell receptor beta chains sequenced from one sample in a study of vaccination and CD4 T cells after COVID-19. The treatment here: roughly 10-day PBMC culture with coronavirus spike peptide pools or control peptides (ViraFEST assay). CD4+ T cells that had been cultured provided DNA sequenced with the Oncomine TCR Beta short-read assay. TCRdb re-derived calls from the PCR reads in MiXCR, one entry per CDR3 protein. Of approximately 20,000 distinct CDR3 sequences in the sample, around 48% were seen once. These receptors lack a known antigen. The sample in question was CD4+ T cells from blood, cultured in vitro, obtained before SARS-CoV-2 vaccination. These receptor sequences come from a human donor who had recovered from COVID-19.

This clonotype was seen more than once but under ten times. Written as DNA, the CDR3 is TGTGCCAGCAGCTTAGCCGGGACGGCGATCCAAGAGACCCAGTACTTC. Translated, it gives CASSLAGTAIQETQYF. The rearrangement joins TRBV7-8 to TRBJ2-5, with D possibly being TRBD1 or TRBD2 (5 bases each). Trimming took 0 bases from V and 1 from J, leaving 12 bases between them. The CDR3 is 16 amino acids. Germline V gene lookup returns CDR1 SGHVS and CDR2 FQNEAQ. The full variable domain, in which reference TRBV7-8 and TRBJ2-5 provide the parts outside the CDR3, is GAGVSQSPRYKVAKRGQDVALRCDPISGHVSLFWYQQALGQGPEFLTYFQNEAQLDKSGLPSDRFFAERPEGSVSTLKIQRTQQEDSAVYLCASSLAGTAIQETQYFGPGTRLLVL.

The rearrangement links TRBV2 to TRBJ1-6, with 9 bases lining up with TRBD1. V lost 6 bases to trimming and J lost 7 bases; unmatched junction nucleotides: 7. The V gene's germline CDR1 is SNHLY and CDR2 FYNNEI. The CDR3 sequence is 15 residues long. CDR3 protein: CASSVGTGRNSPLHF. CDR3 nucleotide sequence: TGTGCCAGCAGCGTCGGGACAGGGAGGAATTCACCCCTCCACTTT.

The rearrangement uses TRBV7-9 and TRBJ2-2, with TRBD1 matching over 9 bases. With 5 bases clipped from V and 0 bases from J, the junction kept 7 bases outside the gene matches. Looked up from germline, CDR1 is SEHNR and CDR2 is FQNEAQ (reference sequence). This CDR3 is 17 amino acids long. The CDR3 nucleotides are TGTGCCAGCAGCGCTTCGACAGGGGGGGCGAACACCGGGGAGCTGTTTTTT. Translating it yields CASSASTGGANTGELFF. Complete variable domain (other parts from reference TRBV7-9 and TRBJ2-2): DTGVSQNPRHKITKRGQNVTFRCDPISEHNRLYWYRQTLGQGPEFLTYFQNEAQLEKSRLLSDRFSAERPKGSFSTLEIQRTEQGDSAMYLCASSASTGGANTGELFFGEGSRLTVL.

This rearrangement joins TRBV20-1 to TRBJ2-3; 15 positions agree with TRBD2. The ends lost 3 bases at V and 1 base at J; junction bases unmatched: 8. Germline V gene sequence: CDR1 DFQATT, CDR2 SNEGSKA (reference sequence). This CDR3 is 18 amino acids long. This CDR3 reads CSASGLAGGPGGTDTQYF. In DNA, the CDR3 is TGCAGTGCTAGCGGACTAGCGGGAGGGCCAGGTGGCACAGATACGCAGTATTTT.

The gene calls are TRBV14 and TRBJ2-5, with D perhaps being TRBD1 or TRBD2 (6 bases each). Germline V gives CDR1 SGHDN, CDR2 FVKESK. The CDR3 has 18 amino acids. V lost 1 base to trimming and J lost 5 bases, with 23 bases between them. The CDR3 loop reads CASSQGRSSGGLGETQYF. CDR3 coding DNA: TGTGCCAGCAGCCAAGGGAGGTCCTCCGGGGGCCTAGGGGAGACCCAGTACTTC.

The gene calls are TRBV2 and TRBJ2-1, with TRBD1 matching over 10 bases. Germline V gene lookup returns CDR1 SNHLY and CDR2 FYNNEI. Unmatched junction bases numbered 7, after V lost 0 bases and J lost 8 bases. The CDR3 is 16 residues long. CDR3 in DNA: TGTGCCAGCAGTGAAGCACCCCCGGGACAGGGGCATGAGCAGTTCTTC. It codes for CASSEAPPGQGHEQFF.

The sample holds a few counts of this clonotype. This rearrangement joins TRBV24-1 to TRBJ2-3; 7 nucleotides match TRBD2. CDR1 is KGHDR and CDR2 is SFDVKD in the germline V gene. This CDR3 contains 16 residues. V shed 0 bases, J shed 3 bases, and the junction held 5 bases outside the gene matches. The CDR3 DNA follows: TGTGCCACCAGTGATTTGCCCGATAGCGGGACAGATACGCAGTATTTT. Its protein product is CATSDLPDSGTDTQYF.

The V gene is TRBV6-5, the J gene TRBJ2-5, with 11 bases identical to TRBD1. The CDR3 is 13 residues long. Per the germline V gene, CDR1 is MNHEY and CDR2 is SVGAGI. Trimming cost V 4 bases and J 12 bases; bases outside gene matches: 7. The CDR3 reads CASSCPGQGDEYF. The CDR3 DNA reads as TGTGCCAGCAGTTGCCCGGGACAGGGGGATGAGTACTTC.